These 17 T cell receptor beta chains originate from one sample sequenced in a study of T cell repertoires in ileal Crohn's disease (dated by TCRdb to about 2019). The library was made by the immunoSEQ multiplex PCR assay. TCRdb re-hosts the immuneACCESS table, in-frame sequences only. Its copies lack some clones; in the studies checked, an unresolved V gene accounts for under half of them, and the cause for the rest is not known. The sample table shows 8,500 to 13,000 clones, and 65% to 85% are seen once. Approximately 15% of the sample is held by the ten biggest clonotypes. The time point label on this specimen signifies: neoterminal ileum biopsy at postoperative endoscopy, about 6 months after surgery. The sample comprised ileal tissue. All receptors come from an adult with Crohn's disease.

The chain joins TRBV19 to TRBJ2-7, with 7 bases aligning to TRBD1. The ends lost 2 bases at V and 3 bases at J; junction bases unmatched: 4. The CDR3 covers 14 residues. Per germline, CDR1 LNHDA and CDR2 SQIVND (reference sequence). The CDR3 reads CASSIRDRDYEQYF. The CDR3 bases are TGTGCCAGTAGTATAAGAGACAGGGACTACGAGCAGTACTTC.

The genes are TRBV2 and TRBJ2-3; D perhaps matches TRBD2 (7 bases). Looked up from germline, CDR1 is SNHLY and CDR2 is FYNNEI. This CDR3 has 13 residues. The ends were cut back, 7 bases at V and 14 bases at J, with 22 bases in the middle. The CDR3 loop is CASKGEGRTGLYF. DNA for the CDR3: TGTGCCAGCAAGGGGGAGGGAAGGACTGGGCTGTATTTT.

This chain links TRBV30 with TRBJ1-4; D gene ambiguous. The ends were cut back, 3 bases at V and 5 bases at J, with 13 bases in the middle. The CDR3 length is 14 residues. The germline V gene has CDR1 GTSNPN and CDR2 SVGIG (reference sequence). The DNA for the CDR3 is TGTGCCTGGAGCGCACTGGGCACCAATGAAAAACTGTTTTTT. Translated: CAWSALGTNEKLFF.

This chain links TRBV28 with TRBJ2-7, with D possibly TRBD1 on 6 matching bases. The CDR3 totals 13 residues. From germline, CDR1 is MDHEN and CDR2 SYDVKM. Trimming stripped 5 bases from V and 5 bases from J, with 13 bases between. The CDR3: CASSTGQPHEQYF. CDR3 in DNA: TGTGCCAGCAGTACAGGACAGCCTCACGAGCAGTACTTC.

This chain links TRBV7-2 with TRBJ1-5, with a possible D match to TRBD1 (6 bases). Germline assignment: CDR1 SGHTA and CDR2 FQGNSA. V was pared by 5 bases and J by 5 bases, with 16 bases between. The CDR3 consists of 15 residues. DNA of the CDR3: TGTGCCAGCAGCCGTTGGGGCAGGGGACATCAGCCCCAGCATTTT. This sequence encodes CASSRWGRGHQPQHF.

The chain couples TRBV10-3 to TRBJ1-1; 9 bases map to TRBD1. Germline CDR1 reads ENHRY; CDR2 reads SYGVKD. Trimming cost V 6 bases and J 4 bases; bases outside gene matches: 3. The CDR3 runs 13 residues. As DNA, the CDR3 is TGTGCCATCAGGGGACAGGGTGTCACTGAAGCTTTCTTT. Amino acid sequence: CAIRGQGVTEAFF.

The sample holds a few counts of this clone. The chain links TRBV7-2 to TRBJ1-3; possible D gene TRBD1, 5 bases. The germline gives CDR1 SGHTA, CDR2 FQGNSA. Trimming removed 1 base from V and 4 bases from J, with 14 bases in between. The CDR3 has 16 residues. In DNA, the CDR3 is TGTGCCAGCAGCTTAGGGCCCGGGCAGGGCGGAAACACCATATATTTT. Translation: CASSLGPGQGGNTIYF.

This chain joins TRBV4-2 and TRBJ2-7; D is perhaps TRBD1 (6 bases). Trimming left V 4 bases short and J 4 bases short, with 14 bases between. CDR1 is LGHNA, CDR2 YNFKEQ, per germline. CDR3 length: 14 amino acids. The CDR3 DNA reads TGTGCCAGCAGCCCACAGGGCAGCCGATACGAGCAGTACTTC. Protein: CASSPQGSRYEQYF.

A remark on this clone: The sample contains more than one DNA sequence encoding this CDR3. J is TRBJ2-3 and V is TRBV10-2, with TRBD1 identical over 7 bases. The CDR3 is made up of 13 amino acids. CDR1 is WSHSY and CDR2 is SAAADI in the germline V gene. The CDR3 DNA is TGCGCTATCCAACAGGGGAGCACAGATACGCAGTATTTT. Its protein is CAIQQGSTDTQYF.

The rearrangement links TRBV7-9 to TRBJ2-3; maybe TRBD1 (6 bases). V lost 4 bases and J 7 bases, leaving 18 bases between the germline ends. The germline gives CDR1 SEHNR, CDR2 FQNEAQ (reference sequence). The CDR3 length is 15 residues. This CDR3 reads CASSSDGGAFYTQYF. CDR3 in DNA: TGTGCCAGCAGCTCAGATGGGGGCGCGTTTTATACGCAGTATTTT.

CDR3 DNA: TGTGCCAGCAGTTCCCCCCATCGGGACACTGAAGCTTTCTTT. Amino acid sequence: CASSSPHRDTEAFF. The V gene is TRBV27, the J gene TRBJ1-1; D unresolved. CDR1 and CDR2 from the germline V gene are MNHEY and SMNVEV (reference sequence). This CDR3 contains 14 residues. V was pared by 4 bases and J by 3 bases, with 12 bases between.

This clone showed up just a few times. The gene calls are TRBV21-1 and TRBJ2-7; the table's D gene call, TRBD2, was not cross checked with the DNA. TRBV21-1 is deemed a pseudogene. This CDR3 contains 15 residues. CDR3 loop: CARNIGLAGIYEQYF. As DNA, the CDR3 is TGTGCCAGGAATATTGGGCTAGCGGGAATCTACGAGCAGTACTTC.

The chain links TRBV9 to TRBJ1-3; a possible D gene is TRBD1 (5 bases). Trimming removed 6 bases at V and 4 bases at J, with 17 bases between. Germline CDR1 SGDLS, CDR2 YYNGEE. The CDR3 runs to 15 residues. The CDR3 here is CASTPGPGQGNTIYF. In DNA, the CDR3 is TGTGCCAGCACTCCAGGGCCAGGGCAAGGAAACACCATATATTTT.

The chain joins TRBV4-1 to TRBJ1-1; tentative D call: TRBD1 (6 bases). Germline V CDR1 and CDR2: MGHRA, YSYEKL. There are 16 residues in the CDR3. The V gene lost 3 bases and the J gene lost 7 bases, with 21 bases spanning the gap. The CDR3 DNA sequence: TGCGCCAGCAGCCAGGCCAAGGGAGCGGGGGCTTTTGAAGCTTTCTTT. Its translation: CASSQAKGAGAFEAFF.

This clone was detected once. The chain couples TRBV18 to TRBJ1-1; D might be TRBD1 (5 bases). Trimming removed 1 base from V and 3 bases from J, with 15 bases in between. This CDR3 is 16 amino acids long. Per the germline V gene, CDR1 is KGHSH and CDR2 is LQKENI. The CDR3 nucleotides are TGTGCCAGCTCACCACGGGAAGGGTTAGGGGACACTGAAGCTTTCTTT. It is translated as CASSPREGLGDTEAFF.

In this sample, this clone turned up once. V and J are TRBV6-1 and TRBJ1-1, with D uncertain. Germline CDR1 and CDR2: MNHNS and SASEGT. V shed 4 bases and J shed 0 bases, with 12 bases lying between them. The CDR3 sequence is 15 residues long. For the CDR3, the DNA is TGTGCCAGCAGTGTAATGACTTCCGTGAACACTGAAGCTTTCTTT. Its translation: CASSVMTSVNTEAFF.

CDR3 DNA sequence: TGTGCCAGCAGTTTAGAGCCGAGTCCCTACAATGAGCAGTTCTTC. It yields the protein CASSLEPSPYNEQFF. The J gene is TRBJ2-1, the V gene TRBV27, with D unclear. The CDR3 is 15 residues long. The germline gives CDR1 MNHEY, CDR2 SMNVEV (reference sequence). V was trimmed by 2 bases and J by 2 bases, leaving 10 bases between them.